This record covers a single T cell receptor (beta chain). The sample originates from a study of cytomegalovirus exposure and HLA in healthy donors. CDR1 is LNHDA and CDR2 is SQIVND in the germline V gene (reference sequence). This CDR3 is 15 amino acids long. The V and J ends lost 5 bases and 4 bases, in that order; junction bases with no gene match: 9. Primers: 60 Vbeta forward and 13 Jbeta reverse. Some clones are missing from TCRdb's copy, which holds only in-frame ones; the method was immunoSEQ multiplex PCR. The table has approximately 100,000 clones, 70% to 90% seen once; the top ten hold under 2.5%.

The material sequenced was PBMCs. The sequence was obtained from a man aged 18-30 years in good health and CMV-seronegative. The J gene is TRBJ1-2, the V gene TRBV19; 8 bases are shared with TRBD1. The DNA of the CDR3 is TGTGCCAGTAGTCCCACGTACGGACAGGGCTATGGCTACACCTTC. This sequence encodes CASSPTYGQGYGYTF.